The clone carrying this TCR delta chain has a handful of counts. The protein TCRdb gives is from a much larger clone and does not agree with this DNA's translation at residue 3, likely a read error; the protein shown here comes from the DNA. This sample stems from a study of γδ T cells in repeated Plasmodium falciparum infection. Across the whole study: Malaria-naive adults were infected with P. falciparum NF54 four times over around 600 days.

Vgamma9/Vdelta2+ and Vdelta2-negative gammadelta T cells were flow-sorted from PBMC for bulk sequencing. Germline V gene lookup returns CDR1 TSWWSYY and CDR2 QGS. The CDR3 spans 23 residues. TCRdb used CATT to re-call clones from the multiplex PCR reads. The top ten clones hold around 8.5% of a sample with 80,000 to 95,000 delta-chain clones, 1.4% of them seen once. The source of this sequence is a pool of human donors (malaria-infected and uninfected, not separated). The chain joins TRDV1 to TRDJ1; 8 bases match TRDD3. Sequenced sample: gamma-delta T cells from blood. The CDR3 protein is CAFGERRGTSGIRETTYTDKLIF. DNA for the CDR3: TGTGCTTTTGGGGAACGGAGGGGTACGAGTGGGATACGCGAAACTACGTACACCGATAAACTCATCTTT.